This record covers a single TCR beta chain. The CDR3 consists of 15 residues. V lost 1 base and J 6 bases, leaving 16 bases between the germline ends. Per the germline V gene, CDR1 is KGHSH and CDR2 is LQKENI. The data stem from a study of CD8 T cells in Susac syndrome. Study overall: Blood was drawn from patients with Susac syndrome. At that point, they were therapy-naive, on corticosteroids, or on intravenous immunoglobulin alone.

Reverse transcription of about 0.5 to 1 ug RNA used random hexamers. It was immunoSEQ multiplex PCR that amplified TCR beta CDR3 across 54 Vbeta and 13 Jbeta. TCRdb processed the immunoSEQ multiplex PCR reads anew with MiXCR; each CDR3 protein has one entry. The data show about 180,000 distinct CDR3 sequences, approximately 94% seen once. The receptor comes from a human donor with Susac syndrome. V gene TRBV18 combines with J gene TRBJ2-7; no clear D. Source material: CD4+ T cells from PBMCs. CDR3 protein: CASSPRNTQKGEQYF. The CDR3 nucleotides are TGTGCCAGCTCACCACGGAACACTCAAAAAGGCGAGCAGTACTTC.